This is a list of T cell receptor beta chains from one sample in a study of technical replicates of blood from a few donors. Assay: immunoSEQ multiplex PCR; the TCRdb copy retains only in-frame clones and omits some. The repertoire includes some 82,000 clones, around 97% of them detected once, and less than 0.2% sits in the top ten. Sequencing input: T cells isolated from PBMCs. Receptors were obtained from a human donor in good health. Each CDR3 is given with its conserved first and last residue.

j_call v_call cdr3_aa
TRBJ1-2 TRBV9 CASSDPGQINYGYTF
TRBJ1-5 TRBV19 CASSDREPQHF
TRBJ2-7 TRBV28 CASRTGGYSYEQYF
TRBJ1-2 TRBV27 CASSGSGTGLGAYGYTF
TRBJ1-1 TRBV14 CASSLQGNTEAFF
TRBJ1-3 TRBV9 CASSSRTGENTIYF
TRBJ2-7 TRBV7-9 CASSLTGGNSYEQYF
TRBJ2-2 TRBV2 CASGRGTGELFF
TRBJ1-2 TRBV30 CAWSGSSTGLYGYTF
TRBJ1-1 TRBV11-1 CASSAYPGRRVNTEAFF
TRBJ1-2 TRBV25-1 CASSELVGRYGYTF
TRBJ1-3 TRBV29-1 CSFLDRGRNTIYF
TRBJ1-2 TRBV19 CASSTGVGYTF
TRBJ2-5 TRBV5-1 CATRPGQSQETQYF
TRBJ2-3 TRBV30 CAWTDWRLSTDTQYF
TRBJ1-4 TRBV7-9 CASSLRGQATEKLFF
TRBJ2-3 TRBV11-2 CASSPPGVGTQYF
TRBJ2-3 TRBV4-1 CASSRDLTRLATDTQYF
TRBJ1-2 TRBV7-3 CASTIEGAGYTF
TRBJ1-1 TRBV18 CASSLRTGVNTEAFF
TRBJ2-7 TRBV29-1 CSVARGGSYEQYF
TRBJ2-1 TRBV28 CASNVLAGGVGNEQFF